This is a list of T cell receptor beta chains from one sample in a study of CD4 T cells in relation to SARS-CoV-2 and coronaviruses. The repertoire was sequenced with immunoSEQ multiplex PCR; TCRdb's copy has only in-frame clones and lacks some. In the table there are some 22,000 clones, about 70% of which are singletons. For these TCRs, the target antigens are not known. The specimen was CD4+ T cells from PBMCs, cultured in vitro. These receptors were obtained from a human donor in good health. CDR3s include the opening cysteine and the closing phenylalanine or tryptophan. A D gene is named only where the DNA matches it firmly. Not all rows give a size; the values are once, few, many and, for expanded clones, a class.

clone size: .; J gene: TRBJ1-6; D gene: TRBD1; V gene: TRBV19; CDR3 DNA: TGTGCCAGTAGCAAAGGGACAGAATCACCCCTCCACTTT; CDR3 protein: CASSKGTESPLHF
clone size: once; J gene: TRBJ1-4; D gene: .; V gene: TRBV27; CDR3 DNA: TGTGCCAGCAGTCCCTACACGGCCCGTGGGAAAAAACTGTTTTTT; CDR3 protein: CASSPYTARGKKLFF
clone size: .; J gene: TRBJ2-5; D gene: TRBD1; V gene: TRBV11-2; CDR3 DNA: TGTGCCAGCAGCCGGGACAGGCAAGAGACCCAGTACTTC; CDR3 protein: CASSRDRQETQYF
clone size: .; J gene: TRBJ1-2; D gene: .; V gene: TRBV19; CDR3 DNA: TGTGCCAGTAGTATTCGGGGGATCCATGGCTACACCTTC; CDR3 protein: CASSIRGIHGYTF
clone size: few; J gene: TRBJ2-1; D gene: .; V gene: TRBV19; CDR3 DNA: TGTGCCAGTAGTATAGGGGCCTTCGGTTGGCAGTTCTTC; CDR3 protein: CASSIGAFGWQFF
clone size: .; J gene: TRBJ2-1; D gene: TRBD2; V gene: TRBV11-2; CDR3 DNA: TGTGCCAGCAGAAAAATATCCGGGACTAGCGGGAGGAAAGAGCAGTTCTTC; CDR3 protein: CASRKISGTSGRKEQFF
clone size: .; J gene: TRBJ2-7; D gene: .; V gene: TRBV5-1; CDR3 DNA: TGCGCCAGCAGCTTGACTAGCAGGGGTGAGCAGTACTTC; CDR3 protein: CASSLTSRGEQYF
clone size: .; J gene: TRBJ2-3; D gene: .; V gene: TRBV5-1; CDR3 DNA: TGCGCCAGCAGCTTAGGCGGAGCTAGCACAGATACGCAGTATTTT; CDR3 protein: CASSLGGASTDTQYF
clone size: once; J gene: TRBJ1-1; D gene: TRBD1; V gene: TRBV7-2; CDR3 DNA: TGTGCCAGCAGCCTACCGGGACAGGGGGCTTTCTTT; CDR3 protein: CASSLPGQGAFF
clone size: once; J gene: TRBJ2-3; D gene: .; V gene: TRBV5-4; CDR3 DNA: TGTGCCAGCAGCCACTCCAACGAAGGGGATACGCAGTATTTT; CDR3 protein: CASSHSNEGDTQYF
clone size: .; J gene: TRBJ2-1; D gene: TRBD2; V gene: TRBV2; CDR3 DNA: TGTGCCAGCCCGGGACTAGCGGGAGGGAGCTCCTACAATGAGCAGTTCTTC; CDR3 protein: CASPGLAGGSSYNEQFF
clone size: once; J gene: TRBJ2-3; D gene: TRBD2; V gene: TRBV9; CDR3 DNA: TGTGCCAGCAGCGTTAGCGGGGGGGCAACAGATACGCAGTATTTT; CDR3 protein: CASSVSGGATDTQYF
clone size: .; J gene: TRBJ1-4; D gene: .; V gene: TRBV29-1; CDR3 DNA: TGCAGCGTCGGGAGGGTCCAGGGTGAAAAACTGTTTTTT; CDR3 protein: CSVGRVQGEKLFF
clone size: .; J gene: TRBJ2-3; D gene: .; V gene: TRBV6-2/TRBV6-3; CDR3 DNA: TGTGCCAGCAGTCCGTTTTTCAGTACTAGCACAGATACGCAGTATTTT; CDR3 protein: CASSPFFSTSTDTQYF
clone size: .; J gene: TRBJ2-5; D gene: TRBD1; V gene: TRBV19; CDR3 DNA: TGTGCCAGTAGTATCGGACAGGCACAAGAGACCCAGTACTTC; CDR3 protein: CASSIGQAQETQYF
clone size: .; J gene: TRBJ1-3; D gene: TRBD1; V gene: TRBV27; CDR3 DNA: TGTGCCAGCAGTCGTAGGGGGCTGGCTGGAAACACCATATATTTT; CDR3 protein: CASSRRGLAGNTIYF
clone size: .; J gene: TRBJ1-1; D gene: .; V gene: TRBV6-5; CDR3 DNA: TGTGCCAGCAGTTACCGACCCACAGGGGAAGCTTTCTTT; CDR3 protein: CASSYRPTGEAFF
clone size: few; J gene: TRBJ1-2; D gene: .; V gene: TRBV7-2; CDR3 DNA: TGTGCCAGCAGCTTAGCGCTCGCCGGGGATTATGGCTACACCTTC; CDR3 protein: CASSLALAGDYGYTF
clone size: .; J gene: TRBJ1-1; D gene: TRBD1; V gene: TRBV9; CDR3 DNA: TGTGCCAGCAGCACCCGACAGGGTCCCCTGAACACTGAAGCTTTCTTT; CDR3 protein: CASSTRQGPLNTEAFF
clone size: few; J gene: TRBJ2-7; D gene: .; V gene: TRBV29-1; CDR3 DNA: TGCAGCGCCGGGACGGTGAGCTCCTACGAGCAGTACTTC; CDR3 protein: CSAGTVSSYEQYF
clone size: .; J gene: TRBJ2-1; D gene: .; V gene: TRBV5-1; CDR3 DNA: TGCGCCAGCAGCTTGGCCTCGGCGGTCTACAATGAGCAGTTCTTC; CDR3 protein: CASSLASAVYNEQFF
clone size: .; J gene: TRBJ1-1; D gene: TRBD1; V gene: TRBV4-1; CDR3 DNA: TGCGCCAGCAGCCAACCGGGACAGGGAGGCCCTCGTGAAGCTTTCTTT; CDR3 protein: CASSQPGQGGPREAFF
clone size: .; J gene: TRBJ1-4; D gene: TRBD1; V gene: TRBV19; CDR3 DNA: TGTGCCACTTCCCGGGACAGGGTGGTTGAAAAACTGTTTTTT; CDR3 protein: CATSRDRVVEKLFF
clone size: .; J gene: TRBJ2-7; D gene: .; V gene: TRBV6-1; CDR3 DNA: TGTGCCAGCAGTGACGAGGGGCCAACCTACGAGCAGTACTTC; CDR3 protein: CASSDEGPTYEQYF
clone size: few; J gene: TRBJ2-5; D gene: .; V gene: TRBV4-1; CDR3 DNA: TGCGCCAGCAGCCAAGGGTCGAGGAGGGAGACCCAGTACTTC; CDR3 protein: CASSQGSRRETQYF
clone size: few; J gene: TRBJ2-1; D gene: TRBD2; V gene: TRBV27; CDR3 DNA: TGTGCCAGCAGTTTATGGGGACTAGCGAGCTGGAATGAGCAGTTCTTC; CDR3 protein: CASSLWGLASWNEQFF
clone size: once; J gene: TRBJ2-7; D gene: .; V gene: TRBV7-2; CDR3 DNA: TGTGCCAGCAGCCTTAATAAAGCGGAACACTACGAGCAGTACTTC; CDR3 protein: CASSLNKAEHYEQYF
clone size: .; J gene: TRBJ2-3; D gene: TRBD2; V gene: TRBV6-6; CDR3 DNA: TGTGCCAGCAGGATCGGGACTAGCTTCGATACGCAGTATTTT; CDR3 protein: CASRIGTSFDTQYF
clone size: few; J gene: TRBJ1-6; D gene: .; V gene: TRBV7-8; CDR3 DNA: TGTGCCAGCAGCTCCAGGGAATATTCACCCCTCCACTTT; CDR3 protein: CASSSREYSPLHF
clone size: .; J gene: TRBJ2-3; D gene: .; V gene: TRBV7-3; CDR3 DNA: TGTGCCAGCACCTATGCAAGCACAGATACGCAGTATTTT; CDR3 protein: CASTYASTDTQYF